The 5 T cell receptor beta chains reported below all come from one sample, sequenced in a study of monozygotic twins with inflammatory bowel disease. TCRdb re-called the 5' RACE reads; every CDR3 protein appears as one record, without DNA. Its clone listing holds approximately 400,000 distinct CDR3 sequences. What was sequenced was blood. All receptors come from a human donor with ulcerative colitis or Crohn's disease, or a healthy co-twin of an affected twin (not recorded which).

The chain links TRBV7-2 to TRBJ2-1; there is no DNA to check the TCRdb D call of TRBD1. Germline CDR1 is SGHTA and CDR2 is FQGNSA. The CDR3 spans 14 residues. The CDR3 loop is CASSPSRGHNEQFF.

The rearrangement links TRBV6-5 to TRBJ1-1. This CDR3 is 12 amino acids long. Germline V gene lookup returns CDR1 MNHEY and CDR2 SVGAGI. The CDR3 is CASSSRKTEAFF.

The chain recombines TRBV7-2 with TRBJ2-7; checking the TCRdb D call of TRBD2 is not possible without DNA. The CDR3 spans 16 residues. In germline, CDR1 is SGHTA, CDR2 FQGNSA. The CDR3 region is CASRLIAGGGSYEQYF.

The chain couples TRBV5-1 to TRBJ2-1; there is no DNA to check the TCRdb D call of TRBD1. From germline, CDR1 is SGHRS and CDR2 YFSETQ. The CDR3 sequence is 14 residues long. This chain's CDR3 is CASSPGTGHDEQFF. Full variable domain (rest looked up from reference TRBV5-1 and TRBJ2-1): KAGVTQTPRYLIKTRGQQVTLSCSPISGHRSVSWYQQTPGQGLQFLFEYFSETQRNKGNFPGRFSGRQFSNSRSEMNVSTLELGDSALYLCASSPGTGHDEQFFGPGTRLTVL.

The CDR3 reads CASSLELTSGNEQFF. V is TRBV11-2 and J is TRBJ2-1; TCRdb names TRBD2, which stays unverified in the absence of DNA. Germline V gene data show CDR1 as SGHAT and CDR2 as FQNNGV. The CDR3 is 15 residues long.